The 27 T cell receptor beta chains listed next were all sequenced from one sample in a study of Tregs in tolerant kidney transplant recipients. Generated by immunoSEQ multiplex PCR, the TCRdb table keeps only in-frame clones and is missing some. The repertoire has 9,000 to 13,000 clones, around nine tenths of them found once; the top ten carry approximately 6.2%. Their antigens remain unidentified. Sequenced material: Tregs from blood cultured with allogeneic cells, taken before the transplant. These receptors were collected from a human patient who received a combined kidney and bone marrow transplant.

The chain is built from TRBV19 and TRBJ1-6; 7 bases match TRBD1. The CDR3 is 12 amino acids. CDR1 is LNHDA, CDR2 SQIVND, per germline (reference sequence). V lost 6 bases, J lost 8 bases, and 1 base stayed unmatched. CDR3 bases: TGTGCCAGTAGGACAGGGTATTCACCCCTCCACTTT. It codes for CASRTGYSPLHF.

This chain connects TRBV10-3 to TRBJ1-3, with D possibly TRBD1 on 6 matching bases. Trimming removed 4 bases at V and 0 bases at J, with 10 bases between. Looked up from germline, CDR1 is ENHRY and CDR2 is SYGVKD. This CDR3 has 15 amino acids. Here the CDR3 DNA reads TGTGCCATCAGTGGACAGGTCGCCTCTGGAAACACCATATATTTT. As protein: CAISGQVASGNTIYF.

This clone appeared a few times. Relative to the germline gene, one junction end is altered; a read error may explain this. The rearrangement uses TRBV5-5 and TRBJ2-3; 9 bases line up with TRBD1. CDR3 length: 12 residues. The V gene's germline CDR1 is SGHKS and CDR2 YYEKEE (reference sequence). The CDR3 loop is CASSSIQGAPRF. The CDR3 coding sequence is TGTGCCAGCAGCTCGATACAGGGGGCCCCTCGTTTT. The full variable domain, completed using reference TRBV5-5 and TRBJ2-3, is DAGVTQSPTHLIKTRGQQVTLRCSPISGHKSVSWYQQVLGQGPQFIFQYYEKEERGRGNFPDRFSARQFPNYSSELNVNALLLGDSALYLCASSSIQGAPRFGPGTRLTVL.

The chain links TRBV5-5 to TRBJ1-3; D uncertain. Trimming stripped 4 bases from V and 2 bases from J, with 13 bases between. Per germline, CDR1 SGHKS and CDR2 YYEKEE (reference sequence). There are 15 residues in the CDR3. The CDR3 is CASSPLTGAGNTIYF. CDR3 in DNA: TGTGCCAGCAGCCCCCTCACCGGGGCTGGAAACACCATATATTTT.

The V call is TRBV5-1, the J call TRBJ2-5; D perhaps matches TRBD2 (5 bases). Germline CDR1 reads SGHRS; CDR2 reads YFSETQ. With 0 bases removed from V and 5 bases from J, the gap between germline ends came to 8 bases. This CDR3 is built from 13 residues. The DNA for the CDR3 is TGCGCCAGCAGCTTGGGAGGGTTTGAGACCCAGTACTTC. Its translation is CASSLGGFETQYF.

The chain links TRBV4-1 to TRBJ1-5, with D uncertain. This CDR3 has 16 amino acids. Germline CDR1 MGHRA, CDR2 YSYEKL. The germline V and J ends were trimmed by 0 bases and 4 bases, with 13 bases remaining between them. CDR3 region: CASSQELGVRNQPQHF. DNA of the CDR3: TGCGCCAGCAGCCAAGAACTTGGGGTGCGAAATCAGCCCCAGCATTTT.

The V and J genes are TRBV29-1 and TRBJ1-2, with 7 bases aligning to TRBD1. The ends lost 6 bases at V and 8 bases at J; junction bases unmatched: 6. The germline gives CDR1 SQVTM, CDR2 ANQGSEA. The length of the CDR3 is 11 residues. CDR3 DNA: TGCAGCGTCCTACAGGGGCAGGGCTACACCTTC. Amino acid sequence: CSVLQGQGYTF.

This chain connects TRBV7-2 to TRBJ2-2, with D perhaps TRBD2 (6 bases). This CDR3 is built from 15 residues. The V end was cut by 3 bases, the J end by 4 bases, with 12 bases between. CDR1 SGHTA and CDR2 FQGNSA come from the germline V gene. CDR3 DNA: TGTGCCAGCAGCTTGATGGTGGGAGGCACCGGGGAGCTGTTTTTT. Amino acids: CASSLMVGGTGELFF. Based on the CDR3 plus reference TRBV7-2 and TRBJ2-2, the full variable domain is GAGVSQSPSNKVTEKGKDVELRCDPISGHTALYWYRQSLGQGLEFLIYFQGNSAPDKSGLPSDRFSAERTGGSVSTLTIQRTQQEDSAVYLCASSLMVGGTGELFFGEGSRLTVL.

The chain combines TRBV19 with TRBJ1-3, with D perhaps matching TRBD1 (6 bases). The germline gives CDR1 LNHDA, CDR2 SQIVND (reference sequence). This CDR3 region has 15 residues. The V gene lost 4 bases and the J gene lost 2 bases, with 12 bases spanning the gap. CDR3 sequence (DNA): TGTGCCAGTAGTAACACAGGGATTGCTGGAAACACCATATATTTT. Translating gives CASSNTGIAGNTIYF.

The chain joins TRBV10-3 to TRBJ2-1; no clear D. The CDR3 consists of 12 residues. In germline, CDR1 is ENHRY, CDR2 SYGVKD. Trimming took 2 bases from V and 7 from J, leaving 6 bases between them. The CDR3 DNA reads TGTGCCATCAGTGAGCGTGGAAATGAGCAGTTCTTC. Protein sequence: CAISERGNEQFF.

This sequence joins TRBV10-3 and TRBJ1-1; TRBD1 aligns across 10 bases. V lost 0 bases to trimming and J lost 4 bases; unmatched junction nucleotides: 5. Germline values: CDR1 ENHRY, CDR2 SYGVKD. The CDR3 spans 16 residues. The CDR3 sequence: CAISESRTGGTTEAFF. Written as DNA, the CDR3 is TGTGCCATCAGTGAGTCGAGGACAGGGGGAACCACTGAAGCTTTCTTT.

This rearrangement joins TRBV6-5 to TRBJ2-1; 10 bases align to TRBD2. Germline lookup yields CDR1 MNHEY and CDR2 SVGAGI. CDR3 length: 13 residues. J was trimmed by 4 bases and V by 8 bases; bases with no gene match: 2. The CDR3 DNA sequence: TGTGCCAGCTCGGGACTAGCGTACAATGAGCAGTTCTTC. Its translation: CASSGLAYNEQFF.

The V gene is TRBV10-1, the J gene TRBJ2-1; 8 bases fit TRBD1. After removal of 9 bases from V and 8 bases from J, the junction contained 9 bases not matched to a gene. Germline V lookup: CDR1 WNHNN, CDR2 SYGVQD (reference sequence). The CDR3 is 13 amino acids. In DNA, the CDR3 is TGCGCCAGTTTCCTGACAGGGGCCGATGAGCAGTTCTTC. Amino acid sequence: CASFLTGADEQFF.

V and J are TRBV7-3 and TRBJ2-1; 8 bases are a match to TRBD2. Germline V CDR1 and CDR2: SGHTA, FQGTGA. The ends lost 9 bases at V and 0 bases at J; junction bases unmatched: 10. The CDR3 runs to 16 residues. The CDR3 sequence is CASSPSGSPSYNEQFF. The CDR3 DNA sequence: TGTGCCAGTTCACCCAGCGGGAGTCCCTCCTACAATGAGCAGTTCTTC. Together with reference TRBV7-3 and TRBJ2-1, the CDR3 gives the full variable domain: GAGVSQTPSNKVTEKGKYVELRCDPISGHTALYWYRQSLGQGPEFLIYFQGTGAADDSGLPNDRFFAVRPEGSVSTLKIQRTERGDSAVYLCASSPSGSPSYNEQFFGPGTRLTVL.

This rearrangement joins TRBV19 to TRBJ2-4; D is undetermined. The CDR3 runs 17 residues. Trimming cost V 5 bases and J 3 bases, with 20 bases left between them. The germline V gene encodes CDR1 LNHDA and CDR2 SQIVND (reference sequence). This CDR3 is CASSPWGPTTYKNIQYF. CDR3 nucleotides: TGTGCCAGTAGTCCCTGGGGTCCCACCACCTACAAAAACATTCAGTACTTC.

V and J are TRBV18 and TRBJ2-3, with 7 bases identical to TRBD2. CDR1 and CDR2 from the germline V gene are KGHSH and LQKENI. The CDR3 is 16 amino acids. V gave up 1 base and J gave up 4 bases; unmatched junction bases: 8. CDR3 nucleotides: TGTGCCAGCTCACCACGGTGGGACTACACGCCAGATACGCAGTATTTT. It yields the protein CASSPRWDYTPDTQYF.

The gene calls are TRBV6-5 and TRBJ2-2, with D maybe TRBD1 (6 bases). The CDR3 consists of 14 residues. Germline values: CDR1 MNHEY, CDR2 SVGAGI. The V end was cut by 7 bases, the J end by 7 bases, with 16 bases between. The CDR3 here is CASTFAGDRGELFF. The CDR3 coding sequence is TGTGCCAGCACGTTCGCAGGGGACCGCGGGGAGCTGTTTTTT.

The V gene is TRBV18, the J gene TRBJ1-4; no clear D gene. Germline CDR1 KGHSH, CDR2 LQKENI. The CDR3 loop spans 14 amino acids. V was shortened by 8 bases and J by 7 bases, with 17 bases between the two germline ends. The CDR3 is CASALTVPVEKLFF. CDR3 nucleotide sequence: TGTGCCAGCGCTCTTACGGTACCTGTTGAAAAACTGTTTTTT.

This chain links TRBV7-2 with TRBJ1-1, with unresolved D. The CDR3 contains 13 residues. The V gene's germline CDR1 is SGHTA and CDR2 FQGNSA. V was trimmed by 0 bases and J by 0 bases, leaving 2 bases between them. Here the CDR3 reads CASSLALNTEAFF. CDR3 in DNA: TGTGCCAGCAGCTTAGCCTTGAACACTGAAGCTTTCTTT.

This clone has just one count. The gene calls are TRBV29-1 and TRBJ1-2; a possible D gene is TRBD1 (5 bases). V lost 4 bases to trimming and J lost 3 bases, with 12 bases between them. CDR1 SQVTM and CDR2 ANQGSEA come from the germline V gene. This CDR3 region has 13 residues. The CDR3: CSVVQAGHYGYTF. In nucleotides, the CDR3 is TGCAGCGTTGTTCAGGCAGGGCACTATGGCTACACCTTC.

V gene TRBV10-3 combines with J gene TRBJ2-3; D is perhaps TRBD1 (5 bases). CDR1 is ENHRY, CDR2 SYGVKD, per germline. The CDR3 runs 14 residues. Trimming cost V 11 bases and J 6 bases, with 21 bases left between them. The CDR3 coding sequence is TGTGCCCTCCGGGCAAGCAGGGATATTGATACGCAGTATTTT. Its translation: CALRASRDIDTQYF.

The rearrangement joins TRBV7-9 to TRBJ2-3, with 10 bases matching TRBD2. CDR3 length: 15 residues. V was clipped by 4 bases and J by 6 bases; unmatched bases: 7. Germline V gene lookup returns CDR1 SEHNR and CDR2 FQNEAQ (reference sequence). In DNA form, the CDR3 reads TGTGCCAGCAGCTGGCTAGCGGGGGCCAGGGATACGCAGTATTTT. Residues: CASSWLAGARDTQYF. Complete variable domain (other parts from reference TRBV7-9 and TRBJ2-3): DTGVSQNPRHKITKRGQNVTFRCDPISEHNRLYWYRQTLGQGPEFLTYFQNEAQLEKSRLLSDRFSAERPKGSFSTLEIQRTEQGDSAMYLCASSWLAGARDTQYFGPGTRLTVL.

This chain connects TRBV2 to TRBJ1-2, with a weak D call TRBD1 (6 bases). V was clipped by 8 bases and J by 2 bases, with 12 bases between them. This CDR3 comprises 13 residues. Germline loops: CDR1 SNHLY, CDR2 FYNNEI. DNA for the CDR3: TGTGCCAGCCGACAGGTGGCAAACTATGGCTACACCTTC. It is translated as CASRQVANYGYTF.

Regarding this clone: One end of the junction is discordant with germline, which a read error may explain. In the same sample, other DNA sequences code for this CDR3. The gene calls are TRBV5-8 and TRBJ2-3; tentatively, D is TRBD2 (6 bases). CDR1 is SGHTS and CDR2 is YDEGEE in the germline V gene. The CDR3 sequence is 15 residues long. The CDR3 sequence: CASSFHGSGTDTQYF. CDR3 sequence (DNA): TGTGCCAGTAGCTTCCACGGGAGCGGCACAGATACGCAGTATTTT.

This CDR3 is CASSSGLAGAEQYF. CDR3 sequence (DNA): TGTGCCAGCAGTTCTGGACTAGCGGGGGCCGAGCAGTACTTC. The chain recombines TRBV27 with TRBJ2-7; 13 nucleotides agree with TRBD2. In germline, CDR1 is MNHEY, CDR2 SMNVEV (reference sequence). This CDR3 has 14 residues. J lost 6 bases, V lost 4 bases, and 3 bases had no gene match.

In its sample, this clone was seen once. V usage is TRBV19 and J usage is TRBJ1-2; TRBD1 might be the D (6 bases). Trimming stripped 7 bases from V and 2 bases from J, with 8 bases between. The CDR3 consists of 12 residues. From germline, CDR1 is LNHDA and CDR2 SQIVND (reference sequence). The CDR3 coding sequence is TGTGCCAGTAAAACAGGGAACTATGGCTACACCTTC. Translation: CASKTGNYGYTF.

The chain uses TRBV7-8 and TRBJ2-7, with TRBD1 identical over 10 bases. Per the germline V gene, CDR1 is SGHVS and CDR2 is FQNEAQ. The CDR3 runs 16 residues. Germline trimming cut 2 bases from V and 4 bases from J; bases unmatched to any gene: 8. CDR3 bases: TGTGCCAGCAGCTTAAATTGGAGACAGGGGGCGTACGAGCAGTACTTC. Amino acids: CASSLNWRQGAYEQYF.